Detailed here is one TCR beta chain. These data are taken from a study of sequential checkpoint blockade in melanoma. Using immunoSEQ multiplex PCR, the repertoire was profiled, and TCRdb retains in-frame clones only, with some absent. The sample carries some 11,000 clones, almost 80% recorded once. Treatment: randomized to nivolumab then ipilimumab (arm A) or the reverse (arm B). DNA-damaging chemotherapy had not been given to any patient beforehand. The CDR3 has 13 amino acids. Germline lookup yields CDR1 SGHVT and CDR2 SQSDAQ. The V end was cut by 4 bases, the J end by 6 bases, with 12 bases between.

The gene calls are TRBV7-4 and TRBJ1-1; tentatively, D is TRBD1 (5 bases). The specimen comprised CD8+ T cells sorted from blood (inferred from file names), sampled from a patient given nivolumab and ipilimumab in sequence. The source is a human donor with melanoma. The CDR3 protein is CASSSSSGAEAFF. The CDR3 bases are TGTGCCAGCAGCTCGAGTTCGGGGGCTGAAGCTTTCTTT.